Listed below are T cell receptor beta chains from one sample, sequenced in a study of blood T cell repertoires in COVID-19. Profiled with immunoSEQ multiplex PCR; TCRdb holds only in-frame clones, not every one. Seen here are about 59,000 clones, around 86% observed once, and the top ten hold roughly 3.6%. The sequenced material came from peripheral blood. The source of these receptors is a woman over 75 with acute or convalescent COVID-19. Each CDR3 is given with its conserved first and last residue. The D gene is left open where the match is weak. Not every row has a clone size; where given, it reads once, few, many or a size class.

cdr3_nt | cdr3_aa | v_call | clone_size | j_call | d_call
TGCAGCGTTGATATGGCTAGCGGCGAGACCCAGTACTTC | CSVDMASGETQYF | TRBV29-1 | - | TRBJ2-5 | TRBD2
TGTGCCACCAGCAGAGAACAGGGGGCTCGGACCATATATTTT | CATSREQGARTIYF | TRBV15 | - | TRBJ1-3 | TRBD1
TGTGCCACCAGCAGAGCCGGGACAGGGGGAAACACCATATATTTT | CATSRAGTGGNTIYF | TRBV15 | - | TRBJ1-3 | TRBD1
TGTGCCAGCAGCGTAGTGGGGGGTGGCACCGGGGAGCTGTTTTTT | CASSVVGGGTGELFF | TRBV9 | - | TRBJ2-2 | -
TGTGCCAGCAGTCAGGGGACGGCTTATGGCTACACCTTC | CASSQGTAYGYTF | TRBV7-9 | few | TRBJ1-2 | -
TGTGCCACCAGCAGAGATCAAGGGGATAATGAAAAACTGTTTTTT | CATSRDQGDNEKLFF | TRBV15 | - | TRBJ1-4 | -
TGCGCCAGCAGCTTGAATGGCGGTTATGAAAAACTGTTTTTT | CASSLNGGYEKLFF | TRBV5-1 | once | TRBJ1-4 | -
TGTGCCAGCAGTTCCATGGGGCGCGGTGAGACCCAGTACTTC | CASSSMGRGETQYF | TRBV6-2/TRBV6-3 | - | TRBJ2-5 | -
TGTGCCAGCAGCTCTTCCCCGGGACAGCCAAAGGAAAAACTGTTTTTT | CASSSSPGQPKEKLFF | TRBV9 | once | TRBJ1-4 | TRBD1
TGTGCCAGCAGCTTAGCGAAGGGGGCTTCTAATGAAAAACTGTTTTTT | CASSLAKGASNEKLFF | TRBV7-2 | few | TRBJ1-4 | TRBD1
TGTGCCAGCAGCCCGATCAGGGGCCTAGGGGCCAACGTCCTGACTTTC | CASSPIRGLGANVLTF | TRBV7-2 | once | TRBJ2-6 | -
TGCGCCAGCAGTCAACCTCGGGGGGAGGGTTTAGATGGCTACACCTTC | CASSQPRGEGLDGYTF | TRBV23-1 | - | TRBJ1-2 | -
TGTGCCAGCAGCCCCCGGGGCAACCTCCGTGGCGGGAGCGTCAATGAGCAGTTCTTC | CASSPRGNLRGGSVNEQFF | TRBV7-3 | - | TRBJ2-1 | TRBD2
TGTGCCAGTAGTGTTGGAGGGGGCCATAGCAATCAGCCCCAGCATTTT | CASSVGGGHSNQPQHF | TRBV19 | - | TRBJ1-5 | TRBD1
TGTGCCAGTAGTATCCACAGCTCTGGAAACACCATATATTTT | CASSIHSSGNTIYF | TRBV19 | - | TRBJ1-3 | -
TGTGCCAGCAGCTCAGGGACTAGCGGGAGTTACAATGAGCAGTTCTTC | CASSSGTSGSYNEQFF | TRBV7-8 | - | TRBJ2-1 | TRBD2
TGTGCCAGCAGCCTAGCCTACGAGCAGTACTTC | CASSLAYEQYF | TRBV14 | - | TRBJ2-7 | -
TGTGCCAGCAGTTTCCCCCGGACAGGGGCTTACGAGCAGTACTTC | CASSFPRTGAYEQYF | TRBV6-2/TRBV6-3 | - | TRBJ2-7 | TRBD1
TGTGCCAGCAGCCAAGCCCCCCGACTAGCGGGAGGGCCCAGGGGAGAGACCCAGTACTTC | CASSQAPRLAGGPRGETQYF | TRBV14 | - | TRBJ2-5 | TRBD2
TGCGCCAGCAGCCCCAGACCGGGACAGGCCGACAATCAGCCCCAGCATTTT | CASSPRPGQADNQPQHF | TRBV4-1 | - | TRBJ1-5 | TRBD1
TGTGCCAGCAGCTTTTACGTAGCGGGGCCCACAGATACGCAGTATTTT | CASSFYVAGPTDTQYF | TRBV7-3 | once | TRBJ2-3 | TRBD2
TGTGCCAGCAGCTTAGGACTCGGCGGGGGGGCCGTCGAGACCCAGTACTTC | CASSLGLGGGAVETQYF | TRBV11-3 | - | TRBJ2-5 | TRBD2
TGTGCCAGCAGCCAAGAGGACCTTGGGGCGGACCAAGAGACCCAGTACTTC | CASSQEDLGADQETQYF | TRBV3-1/TRBV3-2 | - | TRBJ2-5 | -
TGTGCCAGCAGCTTAGGGGTAGCGGGGGGGCTCTACGAGCAGTACTTC | CASSLGVAGGLYEQYF | TRBV7-2 | - | TRBJ2-7 | TRBD2
TGCGCCAGCAGCAGGACGGGGAGTGCTAGCACAGATACGCAGTATTTT | CASSRTGSASTDTQYF | TRBV5-1 | once | TRBJ2-3 | -
TGTGCCAGCAGCTTAAGTATGAGGAAAGATACGCAGTATTTT | CASSLSMRKDTQYF | TRBV7-2 | once | TRBJ2-3 | -
TGCGCCAGCAGCGGGCAGCTCTATGGCTACACCTTC | CASSGQLYGYTF | TRBV5-1 | - | TRBJ1-2 | -
TGTGCCAGCAGTTTATCTCGTAGCACTGAAGCTTTCTTT | CASSLSRSTEAFF | TRBV12-3/TRBV12-4 | - | TRBJ1-1 | -
TGCGCCAGCAGCTCGGGGGTCCAATCCTACAATGAGCAGTTCTTC | CASSSGVQSYNEQFF | TRBV5-1 | - | TRBJ2-1 | -
TGTGCCAGCAGCTTGGGAAAGCATGTAGAGCTCTACGAGCAGTACTTC | CASSLGKHVELYEQYF | TRBV5-4 | few | TRBJ2-7 | -
TGTGCCAGCAGCTTAGGTTCGGCAGGGGTTAGCACTGAAGCTTTCTTT | CASSLGSAGVSTEAFF | TRBV13 | - | TRBJ1-1 | -
TGTGCCAGCAGTCCTGACAGGGGGCATAATTCACCCCTCCACTTT | CASSPDRGHNSPLHF | TRBV25-1 | few | TRBJ1-6 | TRBD1
TGCGCCAGCAGCCAGCTGTGGACACCCTTAGAGGAGCAGTACTTC | CASSQLWTPLEEQYF | TRBV4-1 | - | TRBJ2-7 | -
TGTGCCAGCAGCGTAGGAGTTGGAGGCGGGAGCCCTCATGAGCAGTTCTTC | CASSVGVGGGSPHEQFF | TRBV9 | - | TRBJ2-1 | TRBD2
TGTGCCAGCAGCCCATCGGGGGTATTAAACGAGCAGTACTTC | CASSPSGVLNEQYF | TRBV11-2 | - | TRBJ2-7 | -
TGTGCCTGGGACAACTCCTACGAGCAGTACTTC | CAWDNSYEQYF | TRBV30 | - | TRBJ2-7 | -
TGTGCCAGCAGCCTCGAGGACAGCCCCTATGGCTACACCTTC | CASSLEDSPYGYTF | TRBV4-2 | few | TRBJ1-2 | -